The sequence of this T cell receptor (beta chain) was determined in a study of cytomegalovirus exposure and HLA in healthy donors (dated by TCRdb to about 2017). The study in broad terms: According to a later analysis, one platform produced both the 110 or so validation repertoires and the approximately 660 repertoires of the first cohort. The study was designed to test whether signatures of past pathogen exposure could be identified by cataloging public T cell receptors. In addition to the first cohort of 666 subjects, a separate validation cohort of some 120 different subjects was used. To predict cytomegalovirus infection status, the study brought together high-throughput TCR immunosequencing, statistical association of individual TCRs with disease status, and machine learning. General study outcomes and caveats: According to the authors, the approach could potentially be generalized to other disease states and immunological phenotypes. In both the original and validation cohorts, the classifier was reported to diagnose cytomegalovirus status with high specificity and sensitivity. In vitro tests confirmed that a few of the cytomegalovirus-associated TCR beta chains recognize cytomegalovirus antigens. The study listed 164 TCR beta chains as associated with cytomegalovirus. The validation cohort had no HLA typing available for a later analysis, so co-occurrence within that cohort was assessed over all 120 or so repertoires. Of the cluster scores, around 95% were above 0 in a later analysis, which found that TCRs clustered in the first cohort also tended to co-occur in the approximately 130 validation repertoires. Across donors, most TCR sequences were observed very rarely, whereas some public TCRs were present in many individuals.

The library was produced with the immunoSEQ multiplex PCR assay. On the authors' methods: A statistical classification framework was developed to diagnose cytomegalovirus status using the catalog of TCR beta chain sequences. TCRdb obtained this table from immuneACCESS and retained in-frame rearrangements with V and J assigned. These tables miss some clones; where compared with another copy, unresolved V genes account for less than half of the shortfall, and the remainder is unexplained. V, J and clone size reflect that table, while D and trimming were determined from the DNA. The sample table lists 71,000 or so clones, 94% of them with a count of one. The ten top clones hold 0.9% to 1.2% of the sample. The donors belonged to the validation cohort of approximately 130 subjects, which was separate from the roughly 700-subject first cohort. Counted from cysteine to phenylalanine, this CDR3 has 13 amino acids. Solely the CDR3 DNA is kept, with 39 bases framed from the first base. CDR1 MNHEY and CDR2 SMNVEV were looked up in the germline V gene (reference sequence). At the junction V is shortened by 2 bases and J by 4 bases; bases outside the gene matches: 2.

With respect to this clone: This clone's antigen is unknown. No clone much larger than this one lies a single base away; base qualities are absent.

The material sequenced was PBMCs. The clonotype originates from a woman in her late teens or twenties in good health and CMV-seronegative. The chain links TRBV27 with TRBJ2-7; the central 7 bases match TRBD2. The CDR3 protein sequence reads: CASSLAGEYEQYF. The bases read TGTGCCAGCAGTTTAGCGGGAGAATACGAGCAGTACTTC.